Shown below are 30 T cell receptor beta chains from a single sample sequenced in a study of blood T cells in healthy people across ages (dated by TCRdb to about 2015). The method was 5' RACE. Sequencing took place on an Illumina HiSeq 2500. A second PCR of roughly 7 to 11 cycles was performed with a sample-barcoded 5' primer and a J-beta primer mix. TCRdb itself trimmed the public reads at Q25 with fastp, ran MiXCR and retained productive beta chains. All rows with the same CDR3 protein become a single entry with the most common DNA and genes. This sample has some 560,000 distinct CDR3 sequences in its table, and about 29% of those were observed once. Clones ranked in the top ten supply approximately 3.7% of the sample. Another study also made use of these data, one on T cells of mothers and their children.

The specimen was blood. The receptors were sampled from a boy aged 2 to 10 in good health.

This clonotype was seen ten or more times. The chain combines TRBV10-1 with TRBJ2-7; no definite D call. There are 15 residues in the CDR3. V was shortened by 6 bases and J by 0 bases, with 15 bases between the two germline ends. Germline CDR1 WNHNN, CDR2 SYGVQD (reference sequence). CDR3 protein: CASRTSKFSSYEQYF. Written as DNA, the CDR3 is TGCGCCAGCAGAACCTCGAAGTTCTCCTCCTACGAGCAGTACTTC.

V gene TRBV11-2 combines with J gene TRBJ2-7; D remains ambiguous. The CDR3 has 13 residues. V was clipped by 6 bases and J by 3 bases, with 12 bases between them. The V gene's germline CDR1 is SGHAT and CDR2 FQNNGV. CDR3 protein: CASSHSDDYEQYF. CDR3 DNA sequence: TGTGCCAGCAGTCATTCGGACGACTACGAGCAGTACTTC.

At least ten counts were recorded for this clonotype. The chain joins TRBV28 to TRBJ2-3; D is possibly TRBD2 (5 bases). Between the trimmed V and J ends, which lost 3 bases and 2 bases, there was a span of 9 bases. The CDR3 loop spans 14 amino acids. Per the germline V gene, CDR1 is MDHEN and CDR2 is SYDVKM. This CDR3 is CASSLGVFTDTQYF. CDR3 DNA sequence: TGTGCCAGCAGTTTGGGAGTCTTCACAGATACGCAGTATTTT.

Many counts were recorded for this clonotype. V and J are TRBV20-1 and TRBJ1-1; D is unclear. Trimming left V 2 bases short and J 0 bases short, with 10 bases between. CDR1 is DFQATT, CDR2 SNEGSKA, per germline (reference sequence). This CDR3 spans 14 amino acids. This chain's CDR3 is CSARRQSMNTEAFF. In DNA form, the CDR3 reads TGCAGTGCTAGACGCCAGTCCATGAACACTGAAGCTTTCTTT.

This clonotype was seen a handful of times. The junction differs from germline at one of its ends, possibly a read error. The chain employs TRBV6-6 and TRBJ2-5; 10 bases fit TRBD2. This CDR3 has 16 amino acids. Germline loops: CDR1 MNHNY, CDR2 SVGAGI (reference sequence). The CDR3 here is CASSYSKRGGEETQYF. The CDR3 region has the DNA TGTGCCAGCAGCTACTCAAAGCGGGGGGGCGAAGAGACCCAGTACTTC.

A few counts support this clonotype. The V and J genes are TRBV7-6 and TRBJ1-4; D is ambiguous. CDR1 is SGHVS and CDR2 is FNYEAQ in the germline V gene. This CDR3 region has 15 residues. Trimming pared 1 base from V and 5 bases from J, leaving 11 bases between. The chain's CDR3 is CASSLEARLNEKLFF. The CDR3 DNA is TGTGCCAGCAGCTTAGAAGCCAGATTAAATGAAAAACTGTTTTTT.

The chain links TRBV3-1 to TRBJ2-1; D perhaps matches TRBD2 (7 bases). This CDR3 has 14 residues. The ends were cut back, 4 bases at V and 3 bases at J, with 10 bases in the middle. Germline-derived CDR1 and CDR2 are LGHDT and YNNKEL (reference sequence). The CDR3 coding sequence is TGTGCCAGCAGCCGGGGGGGGCTCTACAATGAGCAGTTCTTC. Residues: CASSRGGLYNEQFF.

Here the CDR3 DNA reads TGTGCCAGCAGCGTAGTTGACAGTAGACAAGAGACCCAGTACTTC. Its protein product is CASSVVDSRQETQYF. The rearrangement uses TRBV9 and TRBJ2-5; perhaps TRBD1 as D (5 bases). V was trimmed by 0 bases and J by 2 bases, leaving 11 bases between them. Germline V gene lookup returns CDR1 SGDLS and CDR2 YYNGEE. CDR3 length: 15 amino acids.

V and J are TRBV4-2 and TRBJ2-2; 10 nucleotides match TRBD2. The CDR3 consists of 15 residues. With 0 bases clipped from V and 6 bases from J, the junction kept 1 base outside the gene matches. Germline lookup yields CDR1 LGHNA and CDR2 YNFKEQ. The CDR3 spells CASSQEGTSAGELFF. CDR3 in DNA: TGTGCCAGCAGCCAAGAAGGGACTAGCGCCGGGGAGCTGTTTTTT.

The genes are TRBV20-1 and TRBJ1-5, with D perhaps TRBD1 (6 bases). CDR1 is DFQATT and CDR2 is SNEGSKA in the germline V gene (reference sequence). The CDR3 extends over 14 amino acids. V lost 5 bases, J lost 0 bases, and 11 bases lay in between. This chain's CDR3 is CSAGGTNSNQPQHF. CDR3 nucleotides: TGCAGTGCTGGGGGGACAAATAGCAATCAGCCCCAGCATTTT.

This clonotype showed up just a few times. CDR3 amino acids: CASTTNRGGETQYF. The CDR3 nucleotides read TGTGCCAGCACCACTAACAGGGGCGGAGAGACCCAGTACTTC. The chain combines TRBV12-3 or TRBV12-4 with TRBJ2-5; 7 bases align to TRBD1. The CDR3 is made up of 14 amino acids. V shed 7 bases and J 4 bases; nucleotides not matched to a gene: 9.

The chain uses TRBV5-1 and TRBJ2-1, with 7 bases fitting TRBD2. The V segment lost 0 bases and the J segment 5 bases; nucleotides outside the gene matches: 2. The CDR3 loop spans 14 amino acids. CDR1 and CDR2 from the germline V gene are SGHRS and YFSETQ. CDR3 region: CASSLVGGNNEQFF. The CDR3 DNA reads as TGCGCCAGCAGCTTGGTCGGGGGGAACAATGAGCAGTTCTTC. The variable domain in full, with the rest retrieved from reference TRBV5-1 and TRBJ2-1, is KAGVTQTPRYLIKTRGQQVTLSCSPISGHRSVSWYQQTPGQGLQFLFEYFSETQRNKGNFPGRFSGRQFSNSRSEMNVSTLELGDSALYLCASSLVGGNNEQFFGPGTRLTVL.

This clonotype was seen many times. The gene calls are TRBV7-9 and TRBJ2-5, with 8 nucleotides matching TRBD1. CDR3 length: 15 amino acids. From germline, CDR1 is SEHNR and CDR2 FQNEAQ (reference sequence). Trimming removed 5 bases from V and 3 bases from J; junction bases left unmatched: 8. In DNA form, the CDR3 reads TGTGCCAGCAGCACCCGACAGGGGTCGGAAGAGACCCAGTACTTC. Translation gives CASSTRQGSEETQYF.

This clonotype has at least ten counts. This chain connects TRBV6-5 to TRBJ1-1, with a possible D match to TRBD1 (5 bases). The germline gives CDR1 MNHEY, CDR2 SVGAGI. Trimming shortened V by 8 bases and J by 10 bases, and 11 bases separated the two germline ends. The CDR3 has 10 residues. CDR3 residues: CASPPGLAFF. CDR3 DNA: TGTGCCAGCCCGCCAGGGCTAGCTTTCTTT.

V and J are TRBV27 and TRBJ1-3, with D hard to call. The V end was cut by 6 bases, the J end by 0 bases, with 15 bases between. The CDR3 extends over 16 amino acids. Germline CDR1 and CDR2: MNHEY and SMNVEV (reference sequence). The CDR3 bases are TGTGCCAGCAGCTCGGGCGGCAGGTACTCTGGAAACACCATATATTTT. This encodes CASSSGGRYSGNTIYF.

This chain connects TRBV6-2 or TRBV6-3 to TRBJ2-4; 8 bases are shared with TRBD1. V was clipped by 2 bases and J by 7 bases; unmatched bases: 13. The CDR3 runs 17 residues. Germline loops: CDR1 MNHEY, CDR2 SVGEGT. CDR3 sequence (DNA): TGTGCCAGCAGTTACGGGTGGAGCGAAAGACAGGGGAACATTCAGTACTTC. Amino acids: CASSYGWSERQGNIQYF.

This chain links TRBV5-1 with TRBJ2-3; a possible D gene is TRBD2 (6 bases). Trimming removed 6 bases at V and 6 bases at J, with 17 bases between. Germline-derived CDR1 and CDR2 are SGHRS and YFSETQ. The CDR3 spans 14 residues. For the CDR3, the DNA is TGCGCCAGCACGGCCGGGAGAGGGTCGGATACGCAGTATTTT. As protein: CASTAGRGSDTQYF.

V is TRBV9 and J is TRBJ1-4, with D maybe TRBD1 (5 bases). The CDR3 contains 14 residues. Trimming took 3 bases from V and 10 from J, leaving 16 bases between them. Germline loops: CDR1 SGDLS, CDR2 YYNGEE. CDR3 sequence: CASSAAGNGGKLFF. CDR3 DNA: TGTGCCAGCAGCGCTGCTGGGAACGGGGGAAAACTGTTTTTT.

The V and J genes are TRBV4-2 and TRBJ2-3; TRBD2 is a possible D gene (7 bases). The V and J ends lost 4 bases and 4 bases respectively, with 21 bases between them. Germline lookup yields CDR1 LGHNA and CDR2 YNFKEQ. There are 17 residues in the CDR3. This chain's CDR3 is CASSRGGDGGSSDTQYF. For the CDR3, the DNA is TGTGCCAGCAGCCGAGGGGGGGACGGGGGGAGCTCAGATACGCAGTATTTT.

The count of this clonotype is one. CDR3: CASSFGTNYEQYF. CDR3 nucleotides: TGTGCCAGCAGCTTCGGGACTAACTACGAGCAGTACTTC. The V call is TRBV7-2, the J call TRBJ2-5; TRBD2 matches 7 bases. The J call is doubtful: the DNA matches TRBJ2-7 better. The CDR3 runs to 13 residues. From germline, CDR1 is SGHTA and CDR2 FQGNSA.

This chain links TRBV6-2 or TRBV6-3 with TRBJ2-7; D ambiguous. V was clipped by 6 bases and J by 3 bases, with 15 bases between them. This CDR3 comprises 14 residues. Per germline, CDR1 MNHEY and CDR2 SVGEGT. Here the CDR3 DNA reads TGTGCCAGCAGCCTCCTATCCTCACTCTACGAGCAGTACTTC. Protein: CASSLLSSLYEQYF.

The chain is built from TRBV12-3 or TRBV12-4 and TRBJ1-3; TRBD1 might be the D (5 bases). The CDR3 covers 17 residues. Trimming took off 2 bases at V and 0 bases at J, with 14 bases between the two ends. In nucleotides, the CDR3 is TGTGCCAGCAGTTTAATTGGGGGGACTCCCTCTGGAAACACCATATATTTT. This codes for CASSLIGGTPSGNTIYF.

The chain has TRBV27 and TRBJ2-1; D is possibly TRBD1 (5 bases). Germline V gives CDR1 MNHEY, CDR2 SMNVEV (reference sequence). The CDR3 is 13 amino acids. V was shortened by 3 bases and J by 4 bases, with 7 bases between the two germline ends. CDR3 sequence: CASSFRGYNEQFF. CDR3 DNA: TGTGCCAGCAGTTTTAGGGGATACAATGAGCAGTTCTTC.

The sample holds a few counts of this clonotype. Germline and junction disagree at one end, which may indicate a read error. J is TRBJ2-1 and V is TRBV5-1; perhaps TRBD1 as D (7 bases). The CDR3 has 15 residues. The germline gives CDR1 SGHRS, CDR2 YFSETQ. DNA of the CDR3: TGCGCCAGCAGCTTTGGAAGCAGGGGGGTCAGTGAGCAGTTCTTT. Translation: CASSFGSRGVSEQFF.

The chain links TRBV11-2 to TRBJ1-4; a possible D gene is TRBD1 (5 bases). Trimming took 6 bases from V and 7 from J, leaving 12 bases between them. The germline CDR1 and CDR2 sequences are SGHAT and FQNNGV. CDR3 length: 13 residues. This CDR3 is CASREVGGEKLFF. The CDR3 nucleotides read TGTGCCAGCAGGGAGGTGGGGGGTGAAAAACTGTTTTTT.

The chain combines TRBV7-3 with TRBJ2-1; D possibly corresponds to TRBD1 (5 bases). Trimming took off 5 bases at V and 1 base at J, with 12 bases between the two ends. The CDR3 contains 15 residues. CDR1 is SGHTA, CDR2 FQGTGA, per germline. The CDR3 is CASSVNGASYNEQFF. CDR3 nucleotide sequence: TGTGCCAGCAGCGTCAATGGGGCGTCCTACAATGAGCAGTTCTTC.

This rearrangement joins TRBV11-2 to TRBJ2-7, with 9 bases fitting TRBD2. There are 15 residues in the CDR3. The ends lost 1 base at V and 1 base at J; junction bases unmatched: 2. Germline V gene data show CDR1 as SGHAT and CDR2 as FQNNGV. CDR3 DNA sequence: TGTGCCAGCAGCTTAGTGCTAGCGGGGTCCTACGAGCAGTACTTC. Protein sequence: CASSLVLAGSYEQYF. Drawing the rest from reference TRBV11-2 and TRBJ2-7, the complete variable domain is EAGVAQSPRYKIIEKRQSVAFWCNPISGHATLYWYQQILGQGPKLLIQFQNNGVVDDSQLPKDRFSAERLKGVDSTLKIQPAKLEDSAVYLCASSLVLAGSYEQYFGPGTRLTVT.

This clonotype appeared a few times. The chain uses TRBV7-8 and TRBJ2-1, with TRBD2 identical over 11 bases. V lost 5 bases and J lost 7; bases outside the gene matches: 10. Germline V gene data show CDR1 as SGHVS and CDR2 as FQNEAQ. The CDR3 runs 16 residues. The chain's CDR3 is CASSLPGVAGGNEQFF. The CDR3 DNA sequence: TGTGCCAGCAGCCTACCCGGGGTAGCGGGAGGGAATGAGCAGTTCTTC.

The V gene is TRBV10-3, the J gene TRBJ1-3; 7 positions match TRBD1. V was clipped by 10 bases and J by 0 bases; unmatched bases: 3. From germline, CDR1 is ENHRY and CDR2 SYGVKD. The CDR3 runs 13 residues. The CDR3 DNA reads TGTGCCACCGGGGACAGCTCTGGAAACACCATATATTTT. Its translation: CATGDSSGNTIYF.

The chain uses TRBV28 and TRBJ2-6; possible D gene TRBD1, 6 bases. This CDR3 has 20 amino acids. Germline CDR1 and CDR2: MDHEN and SYDVKM. The V gene lost 6 bases and the J gene lost 0 bases, with 24 bases spanning the gap. The CDR3 protein is CASRIGQRYHKGSGANVLTF. The CDR3 nucleotides read TGTGCCAGCAGAATCGGACAGCGATACCACAAGGGCTCTGGGGCCAACGTCCTGACTTTC. Drawing the rest from reference TRBV28 and TRBJ2-6, the complete variable domain is DVKVTQSSRYLVKRTGEKVFLECVQDMDHENMFWYRQDPGLGLRLIYFSYDVKMKEKGDIPEGYSVSREKKERFSLILESASTNQTSMYLCASRIGQRYHKGSGANVLTFGAGSRLTVL.